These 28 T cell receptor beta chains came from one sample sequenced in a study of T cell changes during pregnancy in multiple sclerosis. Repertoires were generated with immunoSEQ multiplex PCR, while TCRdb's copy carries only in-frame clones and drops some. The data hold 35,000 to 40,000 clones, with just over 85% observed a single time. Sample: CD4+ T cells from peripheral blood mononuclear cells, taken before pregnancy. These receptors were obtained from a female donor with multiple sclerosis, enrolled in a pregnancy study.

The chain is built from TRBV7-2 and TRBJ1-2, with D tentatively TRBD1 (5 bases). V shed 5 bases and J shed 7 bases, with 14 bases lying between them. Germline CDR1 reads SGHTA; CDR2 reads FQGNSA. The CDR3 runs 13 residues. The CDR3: CASSRQGASGYTF. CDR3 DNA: TGTGCCAGCAGCCGCCAGGGCGCCTCTGGCTACACCTTC. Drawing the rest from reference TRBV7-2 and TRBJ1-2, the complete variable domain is GAGVSQSPSNKVTEKGKDVELRCDPISGHTALYWYRQSLGQGLEFLIYFQGNSAPDKSGLPSDRFSAERTGGSVSTLTIQRTQQEDSAVYLCASSRQGASGYTFGSGTRLTVV.

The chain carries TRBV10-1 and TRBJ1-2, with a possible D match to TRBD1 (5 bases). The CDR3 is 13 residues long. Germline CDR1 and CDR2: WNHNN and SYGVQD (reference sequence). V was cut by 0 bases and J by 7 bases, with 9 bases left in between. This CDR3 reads CASSESLRGGYTF. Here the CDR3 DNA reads TGCGCCAGCAGTGAGTCATTAAGGGGTGGCTACACCTTC.

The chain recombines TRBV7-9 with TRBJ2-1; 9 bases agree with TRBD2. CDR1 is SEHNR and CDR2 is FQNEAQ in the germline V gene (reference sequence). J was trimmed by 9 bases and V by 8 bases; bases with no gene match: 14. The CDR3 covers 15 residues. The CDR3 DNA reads TGTGCCAGCGGCACTCTAGCGGGGACCGAGGGTGAGCAGTTCTTC. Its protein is CASGTLAGTEGEQFF.

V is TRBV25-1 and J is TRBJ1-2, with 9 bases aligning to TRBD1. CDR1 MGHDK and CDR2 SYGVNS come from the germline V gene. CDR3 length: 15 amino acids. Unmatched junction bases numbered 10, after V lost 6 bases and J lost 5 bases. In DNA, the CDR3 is TGTGCCAGCAGGGAGACGGGACAGGGAATTTATGGCTACACCTTC. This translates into CASRETGQGIYGYTF.

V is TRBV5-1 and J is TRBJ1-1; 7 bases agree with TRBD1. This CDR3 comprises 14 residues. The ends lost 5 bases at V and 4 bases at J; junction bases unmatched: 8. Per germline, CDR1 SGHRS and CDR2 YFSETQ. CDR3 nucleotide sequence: TGCGCCAGCAGTTTAGGGGGCCTGGGCACTGAAGCTTTCTTT. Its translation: CASSLGGLGTEAFF.

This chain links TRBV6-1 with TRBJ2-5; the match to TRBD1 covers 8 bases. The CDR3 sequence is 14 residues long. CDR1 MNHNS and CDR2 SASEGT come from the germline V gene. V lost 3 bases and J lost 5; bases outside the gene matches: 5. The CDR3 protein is CASSDRGLGETQYF. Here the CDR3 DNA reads TGTGCCAGCAGTGACAGGGGGCTCGGGGAGACCCAGTACTTC.

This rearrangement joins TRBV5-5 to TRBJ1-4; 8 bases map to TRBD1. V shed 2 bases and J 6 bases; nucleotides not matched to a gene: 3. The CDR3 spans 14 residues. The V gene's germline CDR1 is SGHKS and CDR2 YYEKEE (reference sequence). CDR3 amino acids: CASSFSGGDEKLFF. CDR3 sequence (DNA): TGTGCCAGCAGCTTCTCAGGGGGCGATGAAAAACTGTTTTTT.

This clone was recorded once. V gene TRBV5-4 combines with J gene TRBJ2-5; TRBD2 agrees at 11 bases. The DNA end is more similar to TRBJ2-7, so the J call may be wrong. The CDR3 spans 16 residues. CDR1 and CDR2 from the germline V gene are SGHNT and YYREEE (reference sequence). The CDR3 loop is CASSRGGSGRGYEQYF. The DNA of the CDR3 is TGTGCCAGCAGCCGCGGAGGTAGCGGGAGGGGCTACGAGCAGTACTTC.

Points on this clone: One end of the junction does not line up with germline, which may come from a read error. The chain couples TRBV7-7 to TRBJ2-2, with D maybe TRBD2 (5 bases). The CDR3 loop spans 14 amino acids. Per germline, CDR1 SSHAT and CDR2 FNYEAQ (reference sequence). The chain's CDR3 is CASSLDEGTGELFF. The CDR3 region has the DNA TGTGCTAGCAGCTTAGATGAGGGCACCGGGGAGCTGTTTTTT.

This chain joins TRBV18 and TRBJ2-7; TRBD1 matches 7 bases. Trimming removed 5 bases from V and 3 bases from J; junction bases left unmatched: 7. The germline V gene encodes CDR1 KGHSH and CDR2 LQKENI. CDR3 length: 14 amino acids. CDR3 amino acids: CASSISGTDYEQYF. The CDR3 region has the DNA TGTGCCAGCTCAATTTCCGGGACAGACTACGAGCAGTACTTC.

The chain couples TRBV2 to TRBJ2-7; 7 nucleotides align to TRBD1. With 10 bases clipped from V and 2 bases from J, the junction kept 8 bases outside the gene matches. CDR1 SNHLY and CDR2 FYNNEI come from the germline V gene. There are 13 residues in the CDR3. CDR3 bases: TGTGCCACCAGAGGGGGCAACGCCTACGAGCAGTACTTC. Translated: CATRGGNAYEQYF.

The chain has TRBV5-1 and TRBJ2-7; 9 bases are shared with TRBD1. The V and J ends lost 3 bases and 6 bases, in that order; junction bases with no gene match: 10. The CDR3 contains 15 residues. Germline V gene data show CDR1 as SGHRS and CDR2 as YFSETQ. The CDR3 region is CASSSADRGDSEQYF. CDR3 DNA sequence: TGCGCCAGCAGCTCGGCGGACAGGGGAGACAGCGAGCAGTACTTC. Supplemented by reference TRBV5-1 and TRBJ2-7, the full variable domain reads KAGVTQTPRYLIKTRGQQVTLSCSPISGHRSVSWYQQTPGQGLQFLFEYFSETQRNKGNFPGRFSGRQFSNSRSEMNVSTLELGDSALYLCASSSADRGDSEQYFGPGTRLTVT.

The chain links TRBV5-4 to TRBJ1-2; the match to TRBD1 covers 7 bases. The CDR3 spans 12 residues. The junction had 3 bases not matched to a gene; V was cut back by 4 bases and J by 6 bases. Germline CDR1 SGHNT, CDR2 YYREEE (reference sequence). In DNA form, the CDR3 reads TGTGCCAGCAGCCCCGACAGGGATGGCTACACCTTC. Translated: CASSPDRDGYTF.

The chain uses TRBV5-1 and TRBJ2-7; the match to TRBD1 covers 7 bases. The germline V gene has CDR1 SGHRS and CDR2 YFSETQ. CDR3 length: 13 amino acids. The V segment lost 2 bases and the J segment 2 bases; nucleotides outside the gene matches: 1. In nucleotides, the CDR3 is TGCGCCAGCAGCTTAGGGGGCCCCTACGAGCAGTACTTC. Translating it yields CASSLGGPYEQYF.

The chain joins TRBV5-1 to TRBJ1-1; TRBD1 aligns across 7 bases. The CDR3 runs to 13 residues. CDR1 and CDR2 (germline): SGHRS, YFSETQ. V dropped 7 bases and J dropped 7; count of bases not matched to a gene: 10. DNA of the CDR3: TGCGCCAGCGATACTACAGGGGACGGTGAAGCTTTCTTT. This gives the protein CASDTTGDGEAFF.

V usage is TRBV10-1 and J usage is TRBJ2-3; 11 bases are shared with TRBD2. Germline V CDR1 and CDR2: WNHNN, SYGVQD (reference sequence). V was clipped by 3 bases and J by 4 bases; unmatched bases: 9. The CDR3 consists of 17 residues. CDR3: CASSDSKLAGGPDTQYF. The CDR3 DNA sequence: TGCGCCAGCAGTGACAGCAAGCTAGCGGGAGGTCCAGATACGCAGTATTTT.

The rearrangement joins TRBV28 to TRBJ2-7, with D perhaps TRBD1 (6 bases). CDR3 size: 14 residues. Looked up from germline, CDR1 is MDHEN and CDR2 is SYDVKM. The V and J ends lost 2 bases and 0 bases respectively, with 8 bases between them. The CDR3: CASSLLGASYEQYF. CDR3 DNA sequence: TGTGCCAGCAGTTTACTGGGGGCCTCCTACGAGCAGTACTTC. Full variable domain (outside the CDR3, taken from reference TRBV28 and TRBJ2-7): DVKVTQSSRYLVKRTGEKVFLECVQDMDHENMFWYRQDPGLGLRLIYFSYDVKMKEKGDIPEGYSVSREKKERFSLILESASTNQTSMYLCASSLLGASYEQYFGPGTRLTVT.

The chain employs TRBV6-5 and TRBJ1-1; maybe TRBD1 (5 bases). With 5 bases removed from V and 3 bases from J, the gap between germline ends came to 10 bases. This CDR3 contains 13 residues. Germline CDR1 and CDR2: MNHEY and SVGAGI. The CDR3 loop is CASSRREDTEAFF. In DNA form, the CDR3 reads TGTGCCAGCAGTCGCAGGGAGGACACTGAAGCTTTCTTT.

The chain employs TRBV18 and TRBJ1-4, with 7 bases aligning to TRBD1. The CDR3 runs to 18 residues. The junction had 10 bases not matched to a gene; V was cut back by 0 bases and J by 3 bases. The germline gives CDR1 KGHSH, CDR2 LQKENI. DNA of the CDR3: TGTGCCAGCTCACCACCGTTTCCTCCGGGACAGCCTAATGAAAAACTGTTTTTT. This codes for CASSPPFPPGQPNEKLFF.

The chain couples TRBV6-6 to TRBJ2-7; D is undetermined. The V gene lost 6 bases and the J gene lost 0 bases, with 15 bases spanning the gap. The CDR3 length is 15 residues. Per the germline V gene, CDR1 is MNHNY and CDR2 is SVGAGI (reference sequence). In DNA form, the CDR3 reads TGTGCCAGCAGCTGGCAGGTGAAACCCTCCTACGAGCAGTACTTC. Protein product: CASSWQVKPSYEQYF.

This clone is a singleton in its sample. The CDR3 nucleotides read TGTGCCAGCAGAACCCAGCGAGACACAGATACGCAGTATTTT. This translates into CASRTQRDTDTQYF. V is TRBV5-4 and J is TRBJ2-3; no firm D call. CDR3 size: 14 residues. In germline, CDR1 is SGHNT, CDR2 YYREEE (reference sequence). The ends were cut back, 5 bases at V and 2 bases at J, with 12 bases in the middle.

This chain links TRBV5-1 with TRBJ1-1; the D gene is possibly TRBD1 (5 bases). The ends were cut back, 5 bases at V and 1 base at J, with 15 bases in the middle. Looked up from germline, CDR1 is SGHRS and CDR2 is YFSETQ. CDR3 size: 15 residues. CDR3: CASRLGVGGNTEAFF. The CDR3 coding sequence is TGCGCCAGCAGATTAGGGGTGGGGGGGAACACTGAAGCTTTCTTT.

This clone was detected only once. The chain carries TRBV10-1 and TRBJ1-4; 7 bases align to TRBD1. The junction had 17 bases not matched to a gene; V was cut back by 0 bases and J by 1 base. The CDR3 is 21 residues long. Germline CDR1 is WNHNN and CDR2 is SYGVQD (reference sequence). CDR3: CASSESVPGTWTGGTNEKLFF. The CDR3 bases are TGCGCCAGCAGTGAGTCAGTCCCGGGGACCTGGACAGGAGGAACTAATGAAAAACTGTTTTTT.

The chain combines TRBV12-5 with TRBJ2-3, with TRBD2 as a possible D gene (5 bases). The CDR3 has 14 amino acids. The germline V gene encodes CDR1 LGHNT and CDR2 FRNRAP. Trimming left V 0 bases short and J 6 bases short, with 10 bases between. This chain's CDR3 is CASGLVRDTDTQYF. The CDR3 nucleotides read TGTGCTAGTGGTTTGGTACGGGATACGGATACGCAGTATTTT.

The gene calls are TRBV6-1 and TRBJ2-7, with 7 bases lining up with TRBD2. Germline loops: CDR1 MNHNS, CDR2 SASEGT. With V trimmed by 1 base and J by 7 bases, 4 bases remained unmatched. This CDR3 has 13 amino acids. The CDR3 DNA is TGTGCCAGCAGTGAAGGGTATAGCGGGGAGCAGTACTTC. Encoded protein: CASSEGYSGEQYF.

The CDR3 DNA reads as TGCGCCAGCAGCCAAGTTACCCGGGACAGGAAAAAACTGTTTTTT. Its translation is CASSQVTRDRKKLFF. The chain couples TRBV4-1 to TRBJ1-4; TRBD1 matches at 8 bases. Germline V gene sequence: CDR1 MGHRA, CDR2 YSYEKL. With V trimmed by 1 base and J by 9 bases, 7 bases remained unmatched. The CDR3 runs to 15 residues.

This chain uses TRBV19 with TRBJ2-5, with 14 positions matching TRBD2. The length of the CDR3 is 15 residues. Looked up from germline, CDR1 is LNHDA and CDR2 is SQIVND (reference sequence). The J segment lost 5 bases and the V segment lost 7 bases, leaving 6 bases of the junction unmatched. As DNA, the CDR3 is TGTGCCAGTACCGGGACTAGCGGGAGTTGGGAGACCCAGTACTTC. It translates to CASTGTSGSWETQYF.

The CDR3 region has the DNA TGTGCCACCAGCAGAGGACTAGCGGGAGGCACAGATACGCAGTATTTT. As protein: CATSRGLAGGTDTQYF. The J gene is TRBJ2-3, the V gene TRBV15, with 12 bases that match TRBD2. The V gene end was trimmed by 1 base and the J gene end by 1 base; junction bases not matched to a gene: 0. Germline loops: CDR1 LNHNV, CDR2 YYDKDF (reference sequence). The CDR3 spans 16 residues. The entire variable domain, with the rest obtained from reference TRBV15 and TRBJ2-3, is as follows: DAMVIQNPRYQVTQFGKPVTLSCSQTLNHNVMYWYQQKSSQAPKLLFHYYDKDFNNEADTPDNFQSRRPNTSFCFLDIRSPGLGDTAMYLCATSRGLAGGTDTQYFGPGTRLTVL.